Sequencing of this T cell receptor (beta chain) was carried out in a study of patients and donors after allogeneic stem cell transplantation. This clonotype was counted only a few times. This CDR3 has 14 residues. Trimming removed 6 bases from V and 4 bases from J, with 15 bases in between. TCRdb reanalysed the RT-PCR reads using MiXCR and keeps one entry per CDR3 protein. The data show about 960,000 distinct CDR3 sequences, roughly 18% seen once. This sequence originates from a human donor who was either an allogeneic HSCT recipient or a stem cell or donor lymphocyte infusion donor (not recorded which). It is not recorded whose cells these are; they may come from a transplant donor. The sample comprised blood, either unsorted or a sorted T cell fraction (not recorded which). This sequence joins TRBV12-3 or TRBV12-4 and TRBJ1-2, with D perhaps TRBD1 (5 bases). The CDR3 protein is CASSLRDGIYGYTF. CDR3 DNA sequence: TGTGCCAGCAGCCTACGGGACGGAATCTATGGCTACACCTTC.